The entry below describes one TCR beta chain. Its antigen is undetermined. The sample belongs to a study of T cell clonotyping in hematopoietic cell transplantation. General study findings and limits: Pathologically expanded recipient clonotypes increased progressively from day 30 to day 180 as diversity fell. Broader posttransplant TCR repertoire diversity was predicted by graft donor and pretransplant recipient Inverse Simpson Index values.

The CDR3 covers 12 residues. Germline V CDR1 and CDR2: LNHDA, SQIVND (reference sequence). Trimming cost V 5 bases and J 8 bases, with 12 bases left between them. Here immunoSEQ multiplex PCR was the method, and the copy in TCRdb shows in-frame clones only, minus some. The sample shows over 9,500 clones, under 95% of them seen only once. The material sequenced was peripheral blood mononuclear cells. This clonotype was obtained from a woman in her forties or fifties in good health. Some clones in this sample may be carry-over from other donors' samples. This chain uses TRBV19 with TRBJ1-2; D is ambiguous. CDR3 nucleotides: TGTGCCAGTAGTCACCGACCGGTCGGCTACACCTTC. This encodes CASSHRPVGYTF.